This note documents a single T cell receptor (beta chain) sequence. This record comes from a study of blood T cell repertoires in COVID-19. Sequencing was performed with immunoSEQ multiplex PCR; in TCRdb, only in-frame clones are kept and a portion is missing. The sample has approximately 150,000 clones; approximately 81% are singletons. The germline CDR1 and CDR2 sequences are MDHEN and SYDVKM. Trimming removed 5 bases from V and 2 bases from J, with 13 bases in between. The CDR3 spans 15 residues. This receptor was obtained from a man between 60 and 75 years old who had recovered from COVID-19. Sequenced material: PBMCs or T cells enriched from blood (not recorded which). The rearrangement uses TRBV28 and TRBJ2-1; perhaps TRBD1 as D (6 bases). CDR3 DNA sequence: TGTGCCAGCAGTCTCGAAAACAGGGCCTACAATGAGCAGTTCTTC. Translation gives CASSLENRAYNEQFF.